The rows below give T cell receptor beta chains drawn from one sample of a study of chemoradiotherapy in HPV16-positive cancers. Profiling relied on immunoSEQ multiplex PCR, and the TCRdb table lists in-frame clones only, not all of them. The sample lists 30,000 to 45,000 clones; 80% were seen once. Source: blood, taken from a patient who underwent chemoradiotherapy. These receptors came from a human donor with HPV-associated anogenital cancer. Each CDR3 is given with its conserved first and last residue. Each record gives: CDR3 protein, CDR3 DNA, J gene, V gene, D gene, clone size. The D gene is left open where the match is weak. Only some rows state a clone size, as once, few, many or a class for expanded clones.

cdr3_aa: CASSLRGLHSNQPQHF
cdr3_nt: TGTGCCAGCAGCTTAAGGGGGCTACATAGCAATCAGCCCCAGCATTTT
j_call: TRBJ1-5
v_call: TRBV9
d_call: TRBD1
clone_size: NA

cdr3_aa: CASSVVGGPIRNGNTIYF
cdr3_nt: TGTGCCAGCAGCGTAGTCGGGGGGCCAATTCGGAATGGAAACACCATATATTTT
j_call: TRBJ1-3
v_call: TRBV9
d_call: NA
clone_size: once

cdr3_aa: CASSWTSRGYTF
cdr3_nt: TGTGCCAGCAGCTGGACCAGTCGTGGCTACACCTTC
j_call: TRBJ1-2
v_call: TRBV5-6
d_call: NA
clone_size: NA

cdr3_aa: CASSLVRGGMDEQYF
cdr3_nt: TGTGCCAGCAGCTTAGTACGGGGGGGCATGGACGAGCAGTACTTC
j_call: TRBJ2-7
v_call: TRBV7-9
d_call: TRBD2
clone_size: NA

cdr3_aa: CASSLTKDQPQHF
cdr3_nt: TGTGCCAGCAGCTTAACTAAAGATCAGCCCCAGCATTTT
j_call: TRBJ1-5
v_call: TRBV7-3
d_call: NA
clone_size: NA

cdr3_aa: CASSGRGTLTDTQYF
cdr3_nt: TGTGCCAGCAGCGGGCGGGGGACTCTCACAGATACGCAGTATTTT
j_call: TRBJ2-3
v_call: TRBV7-9
d_call: TRBD2
clone_size: once

cdr3_aa: CASSLAGGEVSPLHF
cdr3_nt: TGCGCCAGCAGCTTGGCCGGGGGAGAGGTATCGCCCCTCCACTTT
j_call: TRBJ1-6
v_call: TRBV5-1
d_call: NA
clone_size: NA

cdr3_aa: CSVAPGQGVEQYF
cdr3_nt: TGCAGCGTGGCCCCGGGACAGGGGGTCGAGCAGTACTTC
j_call: TRBJ2-7
v_call: TRBV29-1
d_call: TRBD1
clone_size: NA

cdr3_aa: CASSPDRGGTEAFF
cdr3_nt: TGTGCCAGTAGTCCCGACAGGGGGGGCACTGAAGCTTTCTTT
j_call: TRBJ1-1
v_call: TRBV19
d_call: TRBD1
clone_size: few

cdr3_aa: CASSWGENEQFF
cdr3_nt: TGTGCCAGCAGCTGGGGGGAAAATGAGCAGTTCTTC
j_call: TRBJ2-1
v_call: TRBV11-1
d_call: NA
clone_size: NA

cdr3_aa: CASSPLGQGNTEAFF
cdr3_nt: TGTGCCAGCAGTCCCCTGGGACAGGGGAACACTGAAGCTTTCTTT
j_call: TRBJ1-1
v_call: TRBV6-5
d_call: TRBD1
clone_size: once

cdr3_aa: CASSDRPQGSYEQYF
cdr3_nt: TGTGCCAGCAGTGATCGACCACAGGGGTCCTACGAGCAGTACTTC
j_call: TRBJ2-7
v_call: TRBV6-1
d_call: TRBD1
clone_size: NA

cdr3_aa: CASGTGTVSNQPQHF
cdr3_nt: TGTGCTAGTGGGACTGGGACAGTTAGCAATCAGCCCCAGCATTTT
j_call: TRBJ1-5
v_call: TRBV12-5
d_call: TRBD1
clone_size: NA

cdr3_aa: CASSETGQPNQPQHF
cdr3_nt: TGTGCCAGCAGTGAGACCGGACAGCCCAATCAGCCCCAGCATTTT
j_call: TRBJ1-5
v_call: TRBV25-1
d_call: NA
clone_size: few

cdr3_aa: CASSEAWGGETQYF
cdr3_nt: TGTGCCAGCAGTGAAGCGTGGGGGGGAGAGACCCAGTACTTC
j_call: TRBJ2-5
v_call: TRBV6-1
d_call: TRBD2
clone_size: NA

cdr3_aa: CASSLGENYGYTF
cdr3_nt: TGTGCCAGCAGCTTGGGAGAGAACTATGGCTACACCTTC
j_call: TRBJ1-2
v_call: TRBV5-6
d_call: NA
clone_size: NA

cdr3_aa: CASSVGTGVTEAFF
cdr3_nt: TGTGCCAGCAGCGTAGGTACAGGGGTCACTGAAGCTTTCTTT
j_call: TRBJ1-1
v_call: TRBV5-8
d_call: TRBD1
clone_size: once

cdr3_aa: CASDRPMNTEAFF
cdr3_nt: TGTGCCTCCGACAGGCCTATGAACACTGAAGCTTTCTTT
j_call: TRBJ1-1
v_call: TRBV28
d_call: NA
clone_size: NA

cdr3_aa: CASRWGADSNQPQHF
cdr3_nt: TGCGCCAGCAGATGGGGGGCGGATAGCAATCAGCCCCAGCATTTT
j_call: TRBJ1-5
v_call: TRBV5-1
d_call: NA
clone_size: NA

cdr3_aa: CASSPDRVSNYGYTF
cdr3_nt: TGTGCCAGCAGCCCCGACAGGGTGAGTAACTATGGCTACACCTTC
j_call: TRBJ1-2
v_call: TRBV12-1
d_call: NA
clone_size: NA

cdr3_aa: CASSLPGNTIYF
cdr3_nt: TGTGCCAGCAGCTTACCAGGAAACACCATATATTTT
j_call: TRBJ1-3
v_call: TRBV7-9
d_call: NA
clone_size: NA

cdr3_aa: CASSITGNSYNEQFF
cdr3_nt: TGTGCCAGTAGTATAACAGGGAACTCCTACAATGAGCAGTTCTTC
j_call: TRBJ2-1
v_call: TRBV19
d_call: NA
clone_size: few

cdr3_aa: CASSYYDKYNEQFF
cdr3_nt: TGTGCCAGCAGTTATTACGACAAATACAATGAGCAGTTCTTC
j_call: TRBJ2-1
v_call: TRBV6-5
d_call: NA
clone_size: NA

cdr3_aa: CASRPTANTGELFF
cdr3_nt: TGTGCCAGCAGGCCGACTGCGAACACCGGGGAGCTGTTTTTT
j_call: TRBJ2-2
v_call: TRBV5-4
d_call: NA
clone_size: NA

cdr3_aa: CASSSGQGATGYTF
cdr3_nt: TGTGCCAGCTCATCCGGACAGGGGGCGACCGGCTACACCTTC
j_call: TRBJ1-2
v_call: TRBV18
d_call: TRBD1
clone_size: NA

cdr3_aa: CAWRARGHRNQPQHF
cdr3_nt: TGTGCCTGGAGGGCTCGGGGACACCGCAATCAGCCCCAGCATTTT
j_call: TRBJ1-5
v_call: TRBV30
d_call: NA
clone_size: few

cdr3_aa: CASRTGSQGYTF
cdr3_nt: TGTGCCAGCAGAACAGGGTCACAAGGCTACACCTTC
j_call: TRBJ1-2
v_call: TRBV27
d_call: NA
clone_size: NA

cdr3_aa: CASSLQGAGGYTF
cdr3_nt: TGTGCCAGCAGCTTACAGGGGGCAGGTGGCTACACCTTC
j_call: TRBJ1-2
v_call: TRBV11-2
d_call: TRBD1
clone_size: NA

cdr3_aa: CASSQDWGAPALHF
cdr3_nt: TGCGCCAGCAGCCAAGATTGGGGAGCCCCAGCCCTCCACTTT
j_call: TRBJ1-6
v_call: TRBV4-3
d_call: NA
clone_size: few

cdr3_aa: CASSPGADSNQPQHF
cdr3_nt: TGTGCCAGCAGCCCTGGGGCTGATAGCAATCAGCCCCAGCATTTT
j_call: TRBJ1-5
v_call: TRBV9
d_call: NA
clone_size: NA

cdr3_aa: CASSQEGQGSGANVLTF
cdr3_nt: TGCGCCAGCAGCCAAGAAGGTCAGGGGTCTGGGGCCAACGTCCTGACTTTC
j_call: TRBJ2-6
v_call: TRBV4-1
d_call: NA
clone_size: NA

cdr3_aa: CASSYSYSYEQYF
cdr3_nt: TGTGCCAGCAGTTACTCTTACAGCTACGAGCAGTACTTC
j_call: TRBJ2-7
v_call: TRBV6-5
d_call: NA
clone_size: NA

cdr3_aa: CASSPQVGKFDGYTF
cdr3_nt: TGTGCCAGCTCACCACAGGTGGGGAAGTTCGATGGCTACACCTTC
j_call: TRBJ1-2
v_call: TRBV18
d_call: NA
clone_size: NA

cdr3_aa: CASSYLTGGVSSFGSYTGELFF
cdr3_nt: TGCGCCAGCAGCTATCTGACCGGCGGGGTTAGTTCCTTCGGGTCTTATACCGGGGAGCTGTTTTTT
j_call: TRBJ2-2
v_call: TRBV5-1
d_call: NA
clone_size: NA

cdr3_aa: CASRSREDGELFF
cdr3_nt: TGTGCCAGCAGGAGCAGGGAGGACGGGGAGCTGTTTTTT
j_call: TRBJ2-2
v_call: TRBV14
d_call: NA
clone_size: NA

cdr3_aa: CASSPFGGGAGETQYF
cdr3_nt: TGTGCCAGCAGCCCCTTCGGCGGGGGGGCGGGAGAGACCCAGTACTTC
j_call: TRBJ2-5
v_call: TRBV13
d_call: TRBD2
clone_size: NA

cdr3_aa: CASSFQRPTDTQYF
cdr3_nt: TGTGCCAGCAGCTTTCAACGACCCACAGATACGCAGTATTTT
j_call: TRBJ2-3
v_call: TRBV7-9
d_call: NA
clone_size: NA

cdr3_aa: CASSLETHGEQFF
cdr3_nt: TGTGCCAGCAGCTTGGAGACTCATGGTGAGCAGTTCTTC
j_call: TRBJ2-1
v_call: TRBV5-4
d_call: NA
clone_size: NA

cdr3_aa: CASSIGTSGLYEQYF
cdr3_nt: TGTGCCAGCAGCATAGGGACTAGCGGTCTCTACGAGCAGTACTTC
j_call: TRBJ2-7
v_call: TRBV11-2
d_call: TRBD2
clone_size: once

cdr3_aa: CASSPGIENGYTF
cdr3_nt: TGTGCCAGCTCACCGGGGATCGAGAATGGCTACACCTTC
j_call: TRBJ1-2
v_call: TRBV18
d_call: NA
clone_size: NA

cdr3_aa: CASSHPRSELSF
cdr3_nt: TGTGCCAGCAGCCACCCCAGGTCGGAGTTGTCTTTT
j_call: TRBJ1-1
v_call: TRBV14
d_call: NA
clone_size: NA

cdr3_aa: CASSLRDGQETQYF
cdr3_nt: TGTGCCAGCAGCCTCCGGGACGGACAAGAGACCCAGTACTTC
j_call: TRBJ2-5
v_call: TRBV11-2
d_call: NA
clone_size: NA

cdr3_aa: CASSESDGGAEETQYF
cdr3_nt: TGCGCCAGCAGCGAAAGCGACGGGGGGGCGGAGGAGACCCAGTACTTC
j_call: TRBJ2-5
v_call: TRBV4-1
d_call: TRBD2
clone_size: NA

cdr3_aa: CASTRGINYGYTF
cdr3_nt: TGTGCCAGCACCCGAGGGATAAACTATGGCTACACCTTC
j_call: TRBJ1-2
v_call: TRBV27
d_call: NA
clone_size: NA

cdr3_aa: CASSLAWGGELFF
cdr3_nt: TGTGCCAGCAGCTTGGCCTGGGGCGGGGAGCTGTTTTTT
j_call: TRBJ2-2
v_call: TRBV5-5
d_call: NA
clone_size: few

cdr3_aa: CASSPTGSSDEQYF
cdr3_nt: TGTGCCAGCAGCCCCACCGGGTCCTCAGACGAGCAGTACTTC
j_call: TRBJ2-7
v_call: TRBV5-6
d_call: NA
clone_size: NA

cdr3_aa: CAIGGAGDEQFF
cdr3_nt: TGTGCCATCGGGGGGGCGGGCGATGAGCAGTTCTTC
j_call: TRBJ2-1
v_call: TRBV10-3
d_call: NA
clone_size: NA

cdr3_aa: CASSGSTGSNQPQHF
cdr3_nt: TGTGCCAGCAGCGGCTCGACAGGGAGCAATCAGCCCCAGCATTTT
j_call: TRBJ1-5
v_call: TRBV6-1
d_call: TRBD1
clone_size: NA

cdr3_aa: CASSIAVTEAFF
cdr3_nt: TGTGCCAGCAGTATTGCTGTGACTGAAGCTTTCTTT
j_call: TRBJ1-1
v_call: TRBV6-6
d_call: NA
clone_size: NA

cdr3_aa: CASSFGQGAGEQYF
cdr3_nt: TGTGCCAGCAGCTTCGGACAGGGGGCGGGCGAGCAGTACTTC
j_call: TRBJ2-7
v_call: TRBV7-3
d_call: TRBD1
clone_size: NA

cdr3_aa: CASTTTGAESPLHF
cdr3_nt: TGCGCCAGCACCACGACAGGGGCGGAATCACCCCTCCACTTT
j_call: TRBJ1-6
v_call: TRBV10-2
d_call: TRBD1
clone_size: few

cdr3_aa: CASSLGRGKGEQYF
cdr3_nt: TGTGCCAGCAGCTTGGGTCGGGGGAAGGGGGAGCAGTACTTC
j_call: TRBJ2-7
v_call: TRBV5-6
d_call: NA
clone_size: NA

cdr3_aa: CASSPPFSGANVLTF
cdr3_nt: TGTGCCAGCAGCCCCCCCTTCTCTGGGGCCAACGTCCTGACTTTC
j_call: TRBJ2-6
v_call: TRBV7-9
d_call: NA
clone_size: NA